These 14 T cell receptor beta chains share one sample of origin, sequenced in a study of cytomegalovirus exposure and HLA in healthy donors. 60 Vbeta and 13 Jbeta primers were used in PCR. TCRdb's table, derived via immunoSEQ multiplex PCR, lists solely in-frame clones and lacks some. The repertoire table contains 200,000 to 250,000 clones. The sample was PBMCs. Every receptor here comes from a woman aged 30 to 39 in good health and CMV-seropositive.

The chain joins TRBV6-6 to TRBJ2-7; D is ambiguous. V was pared by 7 bases and J by 1 base, with 5 bases between. CDR3 length: 11 residues. In germline, CDR1 is MNHNY, CDR2 SVGAGI (reference sequence). The CDR3, as DNA: TGTGCCAGCACGGGTTCCTACGAGCAGTACTTC. It is translated as CASTGSYEQYF.

This chain joins TRBV11-3 and TRBJ2-7; D not certain. This CDR3 is 14 amino acids long. Germline V gene lookup returns CDR1 SGHNT and CDR2 YENEEA. The V and J ends lost 3 bases and 2 bases respectively, with 11 bases between them. As DNA, the CDR3 is TGTGCCAGCAGCTTGGCAGGAATGACCTACGAGCAGTACTTC. This gives the protein CASSLAGMTYEQYF.

The gene calls are TRBV6-5 and TRBJ2-5, with 13 bases identical to TRBD2. The J call may be incorrect, as the DNA end agrees better with TRBJ2-7. The CDR3 sequence is 14 residues long. Looked up from germline, CDR1 is MNHEY and CDR2 is SVGAGI. The CDR3 DNA is TGTGCCAGCAAAACCGGACTAGCGGGGGTCGAGCAGTACTTC. Protein: CASKTGLAGVEQYF.

This chain joins TRBV19 and TRBJ2-1; 11 bases map to TRBD2. Germline loops: CDR1 LNHDA, CDR2 SQIVND (reference sequence). The V gene end was trimmed by 4 bases and the J gene end by 14 bases; junction bases not matched to a gene: 10. The CDR3 sequence is 14 residues long. The CDR3 region is CASSTSGTSGGEFF. In DNA, the CDR3 is TGTGCCAGTAGTACCTCCGGGACTAGCGGAGGGGAGTTCTTC.

The chain links TRBV7-2 to TRBJ1-2; 8 positions match TRBD1. The trim removed 5 bases at V and 7 bases at J, leaving 9 bases unmatched. The CDR3 covers 14 residues. CDR1 is SGHTA, CDR2 FQGNSA, per germline. CDR3 in DNA: TGTGCCAGCAGCCGTACTCAGGGGGCTGGTGGCTACACCTTC. Its translation: CASSRTQGAGGYTF.

This chain joins TRBV6-6 and TRBJ2-7; 7 bases line up with TRBD2. Germline CDR1 MNHNY, CDR2 SVGAGI (reference sequence). The CDR3 contains 14 residues. V shed 8 bases, J shed 2 bases, and the junction held 9 bases outside the gene matches. In DNA, the CDR3 is TGTGCCAGCCGTGGACCCGGGACTACCTACGAGCAGTACTTC. Its protein product is CASRGPGTTYEQYF.

This chain joins TRBV11-2 and TRBJ1-2, with unresolved D. The CDR3 sequence is 14 residues long. Germline V CDR1 and CDR2: SGHAT, FQNNGV. Trimming removed 7 bases from V and 1 base from J, with 13 bases in between. Written as DNA, the CDR3 is TGTGCCAGCACCGGACTGGCGCGTAACTATGGCTACACCTTC. Translating it yields CASTGLARNYGYTF.

The V and J genes are TRBV5-4 and TRBJ2-2; 7 bases match TRBD2. V lost 4 bases and J lost 8; bases outside the gene matches: 14. Germline V gene lookup returns CDR1 SGHNT and CDR2 YYREEE (reference sequence). The CDR3 loop spans 16 amino acids. The CDR3 coding sequence is TGTGCCAGCAGCCCCCCCCTCCGGGACTATAAGGGGGAGCTGTTTTTT. Its translation: CASSPPLRDYKGELFF.

The chain links TRBV10-1 to TRBJ2-7; D is undetermined. The germline V and J ends were trimmed by 4 bases and 0 bases, with 10 bases remaining between them. The CDR3 covers 14 residues. Looked up from germline, CDR1 is WNHNN and CDR2 is SYGVQD (reference sequence). CDR3 coding DNA: TGCGCCAGCAGTGTAGACATGAGCTCCTACGAGCAGTACTTC. It yields the protein CASSVDMSSYEQYF.

The CDR3 region has the DNA TGTGCCAGCAGATCCCCGACAGGGTTGGGACAGCCCCAGCATTTT. Its protein product is CASRSPTGLGQPQHF. This sequence joins TRBV28 and TRBJ1-5; 7 positions match TRBD1. The CDR3 spans 15 residues. Germline lookup yields CDR1 MDHEN and CDR2 SYDVKM. V lost 6 bases and J lost 7; bases outside the gene matches: 12.

The V and J genes are TRBV15 and TRBJ2-1; possibly TRBD2 for D (5 bases). CDR3 length equals 15 residues. The V and J ends lost 5 bases and 7 bases respectively, with 18 bases between them. In germline, CDR1 is LNHNV, CDR2 YYDKDF (reference sequence). The CDR3 loop is CATSGGTNGMNEQFF. CDR3 bases: TGTGCCACCAGCGGAGGCACGAACGGGATGAATGAGCAGTTCTTC.

The rearrangement joins TRBV29-1 to TRBJ2-5; D may be TRBD2 (6 bases). V was pared by 3 bases and J by 1 base, with 12 bases between. There are 14 residues in the CDR3. CDR1 and CDR2 from the germline V gene are SQVTM and ANQGSEA. CDR3: CSVDYGGFQETQYF. CDR3 in DNA: TGCAGCGTTGACTACGGGGGATTCCAAGAGACCCAGTACTTC.

V gene TRBV10-2 combines with J gene TRBJ2-1; the match to TRBD2 covers 9 bases. From germline, CDR1 is WSHSY and CDR2 SAAADI. Trimming cost V 6 bases and J 10 bases; bases outside gene matches: 13. The CDR3 has 15 amino acids. CDR3 sequence reads: CASRSSGGTSGEQFF. The CDR3 region has the DNA TGCGCCAGCAGAAGTAGCGGGGGAACCTCTGGCGAGCAGTTCTTC.

The chain combines TRBV19 with TRBJ2-7; possibly TRBD1 for D (5 bases). The CDR3 covers 11 residues. Germline assignment: CDR1 LNHDA and CDR2 SQIVND (reference sequence). Trimming cost V 5 bases and J 6 bases, with 8 bases left between them. For the CDR3, the DNA is TGTGCCAGTAGTGCGCAGGGCGAGCAGTACTTC. As protein: CASSAQGEQYF.